Each of the 21 T cell receptor beta chains below was sequenced from the same sample in a study of blood T cell repertoires in COVID-19 (dated by TCRdb to about 2020). The library relied on the immunoSEQ multiplex PCR assay. TCRdb obtained this table from immuneACCESS and retained in-frame rearrangements with V and J assigned. These tables miss some clones; where compared with another copy, unresolved V genes account for less than half of the shortfall, and the remainder is unexplained. The table for this sample lists 300,000 to 400,000 clones; approximately 90% of them were counted only once. The top ten hold roughly 3.6% of the sample. Sequencing was carried out using PBMCs or T cells enriched from blood (not recorded which). These receptors were obtained from a woman aged 30 to 39 who had been exposed to COVID-19.

This chain uses TRBV6-6 with TRBJ2-7, with TRBD1 identical over 10 bases. Per germline, CDR1 MNHNY and CDR2 SVGAGI (reference sequence). The CDR3 runs to 14 residues. Trimming at V came to 2 bases and at J to 5 bases, leaving 3 bases not matched to a gene. CDR3 protein: CASSYPDRGDEQYF. CDR3 in DNA: TGTGCCAGCAGTTACCCGGACAGGGGGGACGAGCAGTACTTC.

J is TRBJ1-6 and V is TRBV18; D remains unclear. Germline-derived CDR1 and CDR2 are KGHSH and LQKENI. V was trimmed by 3 bases and J by 7 bases, leaving 7 bases between them. This CDR3 contains 13 residues. The CDR3 DNA is TGTGCCAGCTCACCGGGGAGAAATTCACCCCTCCACTTT. As protein: CASSPGRNSPLHF.

V gene TRBV19 combines with J gene TRBJ1-1; D is undetermined. This CDR3 spans 13 amino acids. Germline CDR1 reads LNHDA; CDR2 reads SQIVND (reference sequence). The V gene lost 7 bases and the J gene lost 4 bases, with 13 bases spanning the gap. The CDR3 sequence: CASIESFLTEAFF. As DNA, the CDR3 is TGTGCCAGTATAGAGAGTTTCCTCACTGAAGCTTTCTTT.

The chain is built from TRBV7-9 and TRBJ2-2, with 8 bases fitting TRBD1. Germline CDR1 reads SEHNR; CDR2 reads FQNEAQ (reference sequence). J lost 4 bases, V lost 3 bases, and 7 bases had no gene match. CDR3 length: 16 amino acids. CDR3 region: CASSFPRTGITGELFF. The CDR3 DNA reads as TGTGCCAGCAGCTTCCCGAGGACAGGGATCACCGGGGAGCTGTTTTTT.

The chain has TRBV5-1 and TRBJ1-6; D not resolved. The V gene lost 3 bases and the J gene lost 7 bases, with 8 bases spanning the gap. CDR1 and CDR2 (germline): SGHRS, YFSETQ. CDR3 length equals 13 residues. CDR3 DNA sequence: TGCGCCAGCAGCTCCGGACTGAATTCACCCCTCCACTTT. Protein product: CASSSGLNSPLHF.

The chain joins TRBV5-1 to TRBJ1-2, with D uncertain. CDR3 length: 16 amino acids. Deletions cut 0 bases from V and 1 base from J, with 13 bases between. Germline V gene data show CDR1 as SGHRS and CDR2 as YFSETQ. As DNA, the CDR3 is TGCGCCAGCAGCTTGGCACCCGGGCGGGTTAACTATGGCTACACCTTC. It is translated as CASSLAPGRVNYGYTF.

The V call is TRBV13, the J call TRBJ1-4; D might be TRBD1 (5 bases). The CDR3 sequence is 14 residues long. CDR1 PRHDT and CDR2 FYEKMQ come from the germline V gene (reference sequence). V was trimmed by 6 bases and J by 2 bases, leaving 10 bases between them. The CDR3 loop is CASRQASTNEKLFF. CDR3 in DNA: TGTGCCAGCAGACAGGCATCGACTAATGAAAAACTGTTTTTT. Variable domain in full (rest from reference TRBV13 and TRBJ1-4): AAGVIQSPRHLIKEKRETATLKCYPIPRHDTVYWYQQGPGQDPQFLISFYEKMQSDKGSIPDRFSAQQFSDYHSELNMSSLELGDSALYFCASRQASTNEKLFFGSGTQLSVL.

The chain is built from TRBV7-3 and TRBJ2-5; tentative D call: TRBD1 (8 bases). Trimming shortened V by 5 bases and J by 5 bases, and 15 bases separated the two germline ends. The CDR3 length is 14 residues. The germline V gene has CDR1 SGHTA and CDR2 FQGTGA. CDR3 amino acids: CASSPTGGGETQYF. The CDR3 coding sequence is TGTGCCAGCAGCCCCACAGGGGGAGGGGAGACCCAGTACTTC.

J is TRBJ1-1 and V is TRBV7-8; maybe TRBD1 (6 bases). Trimming left V 8 bases short and J 4 bases short, with 17 bases between. This CDR3 contains 14 residues. Germline V CDR1 and CDR2: SGHVS, FQNEAQ. The DNA of the CDR3 is TGTGCCAGCTTAAGGACCACAGGGCTCACTGAAGCTTTCTTT. Translated: CASLRTTGLTEAFF. The full variable domain, with the rest looked up from reference TRBV7-8 and TRBJ1-1, is GAGVSQSPRYKVAKRGQDVALRCDPISGHVSLFWYQQALGQGPEFLTYFQNEAQLDKSGLPSDRFFAERPEGSVSTLKIQRTQQEDSAVYLCASLRTTGLTEAFFGQGTRLTVV.

The chain carries TRBV19 and TRBJ2-3; 8 bases agree with TRBD1. The CDR3 is 15 residues long. V gave up 7 bases and J gave up 6 bases; unmatched junction bases: 12. Germline CDR1 is LNHDA and CDR2 is SQIVND (reference sequence). The CDR3 reads CASTRGTGVVDTQYF. CDR3 in DNA: TGTGCCAGTACCCGGGGGACAGGTGTGGTGGATACGCAGTATTTT.

On this clone: One end of the junction varies from germline; a read error may be responsible. The chain is built from TRBV29-1 and TRBJ1-2; 11 bases match TRBD1. CDR1 and CDR2 (germline): SQVTM, ANQGSEA. This CDR3 has 13 residues. The CDR3 loop reads CSVEGQGARGYTF. The CDR3 DNA follows: TGCAGCGTAGAAGGACAGGGGGCGCGGGGCTACACCTTC.

The chain combines TRBV28 with TRBJ1-5; 7 nucleotides line up with TRBD1. Per the germline V gene, CDR1 is MDHEN and CDR2 is SYDVKM. V was pared by 3 bases and J by 1 base, with 12 bases of the junction left unmatched. The length of the CDR3 is 18 residues. The CDR3 reads CASSLNRGSGKSNQPQHF. The CDR3 coding sequence is TGTGCCAGCAGTTTGAACAGGGGCTCGGGGAAGAGCAATCAGCCCCAGCATTTT.

This chain links TRBV5-4 with TRBJ1-2, with TRBD1 identical over 9 bases. Looked up from germline, CDR1 is SGHNT and CDR2 is YYREEE (reference sequence). V shed 1 base and J 5 bases; nucleotides not matched to a gene: 3. This CDR3 region has 14 residues. CDR3 amino acids: CASSLSGTGYGYTF. CDR3 bases: TGTGCCAGCAGCTTGTCCGGGACAGGGTATGGCTACACCTTC.

The V call is TRBV30, the J call TRBJ1-2; TRBD1 is a possible D gene (6 bases). In germline, CDR1 is GTSNPN, CDR2 SVGIG (reference sequence). The length of the CDR3 is 11 residues. The V and J ends lost 3 bases and 11 bases respectively, with 13 bases between them. CDR3 sequence (DNA): TGTGCCTGGAGGGAACAGGGAGAGTACACCTTC. Protein sequence: CAWREQGEYTF.

This chain uses TRBV27 with TRBJ1-1; 9 bases agree with TRBD1. Germline assignment: CDR1 MNHEY and CDR2 SMNVEV (reference sequence). Trimming removed 7 bases from V and 2 bases from J; junction bases left unmatched: 8. This CDR3 spans 15 amino acids. This chain's CDR3 is CASTRTGASNTEAFF. The CDR3 region has the DNA TGTGCCAGCACCCGGACAGGGGCATCTAACACTGAAGCTTTCTTT.

The chain combines TRBV9 with TRBJ1-1, with a weak D call TRBD1 (5 bases). Per the germline V gene, CDR1 is SGDLS and CDR2 is YYNGEE. Trimming cost V 3 bases and J 0 bases, with 9 bases left between them. There are 14 residues in the CDR3. In nucleotides, the CDR3 is TGTGCCAGCAGCGGGGGGGAAATGAACACTGAAGCTTTCTTT. It is translated as CASSGGEMNTEAFF.

The J gene is TRBJ2-1, the V gene TRBV19; 8 bases agree with TRBD2. Losses at the gene ends were 6 bases for V and 10 bases for J; bases not matched to a gene: 8. Germline assignment: CDR1 LNHDA and CDR2 SQIVND (reference sequence). The CDR3 loop spans 13 amino acids. The CDR3 DNA sequence: TGTGCCAGTAGCGGGGGGGGCCCTGGGGAGCAGTTCTTC. Protein: CASSGGGPGEQFF.

This rearrangement joins TRBV3-1 (or the pseudogene TRBV3-2) to TRBJ2-5; D not resolved. The CDR3 consists of 14 residues. CDR1 LGHDT and CDR2 YNNKEL come from the germline V gene (reference sequence). V was cut by 1 base and J by 9 bases, with 15 bases left in between. CDR3 residues: CASSQVNGPAAQYF. In nucleotides, the CDR3 is TGTGCCAGCAGCCAAGTGAACGGCCCTGCGGCCCAGTACTTC.

This chain uses TRBV3-1 (or the pseudogene TRBV3-2) with TRBJ1-2; D is unclear. The CDR3 spans 14 residues. V lost 3 bases to trimming and J lost 0 bases, with 8 bases between them. The V gene's germline CDR1 is LGHDT and CDR2 YNNKEL (reference sequence). DNA of the CDR3: TGTGCCAGCAGCCAGCTAGCTTCTAACTATGGCTACACCTTC. Its translation: CASSQLASNYGYTF.

The rearrangement joins TRBV2 to TRBJ2-6, with 9 bases lining up with TRBD1. The CDR3 totals 17 residues. CDR1 and CDR2 (germline): SNHLY, FYNNEI. Trimming at V came to 5 bases and at J to 0 bases, leaving 5 bases not matched to a gene. The CDR3 spells CASSWDRADSGANVLTF. The CDR3 DNA reads TGTGCCAGCAGTTGGGACAGGGCTGACTCTGGGGCCAACGTCCTGACTTTC.

The chain joins TRBV19 to TRBJ2-1; a possible D gene is TRBD1 (7 bases). The CDR3 consists of 15 residues. Germline CDR1 is LNHDA and CDR2 is SQIVND (reference sequence). The V end lost 3 bases, the J end lost 8 bases, and 17 bases lay between the germline ends. The chain's CDR3 is CASSITGARGDEQFF. CDR3 bases: TGTGCCAGTAGTATCACGGGGGCCAGGGGGGATGAGCAGTTCTTC.